The 13 T cell receptor beta chains below were found in one sample sequenced in a study of spatial heterogeneity in lung cancer. Time point: sample taken at primary tumor resection. The authors sequenced whole RNA from tumor, nontumor lung or frozen PBMC without sorting. TCRdb reprocessed the 5' RACE reads via MiXCR and lists one record per CDR3 protein. The sample carries about 48,000 distinct CDR3 sequences, over 4.5% recorded once. Here the sequenced sample was PBMCs, taken at surgery. The receptor set was obtained from a male donor with early-stage non-small cell lung cancer.

There are many counts of this clonotype. The CDR3 DNA reads as TGTGCCAGCTCACCAAACAGGGGAGATACCGGGGAGCTGTTTTTT. It encodes CASSPNRGDTGELFF. The V call is TRBV18, the J call TRBJ2-2, with 7 positions matching TRBD1. CDR3 length: 15 residues. Germline CDR1 and CDR2: KGHSH and LQKENI. With 2 bases clipped from V and 5 bases from J, the junction kept 5 bases outside the gene matches.

This clonotype appeared many times. CDR3 bases: TGTGCCAGCAATACACGCCAAGAGACCCAGTACTTC. Translating it yields CASNTRQETQYF. This chain links TRBV2 with TRBJ2-5; D is unresolved. In germline, CDR1 is SNHLY, CDR2 FYNNEI. The CDR3 is 12 residues long. The ends were cut back, 7 bases at V and 1 base at J, with 7 bases in the middle.

This clonotype was recorded many times. The V and J genes are TRBV7-6 and TRBJ2-3, with TRBD2 identical over 13 bases. Trimming at V came to 4 bases and at J to 0 bases, leaving 4 bases not matched to a gene. The CDR3 is 17 residues long. Germline V gene data show CDR1 as SGHVS and CDR2 as FNYEAQ. CDR3 sequence (DNA): TGTGCCAGCAGCTCGGGACTAGCGGGATCTAGCACAGATACGCAGTATTTT. Translation gives CASSSGLAGSSTDTQYF.

This clonotype has a count of ten or more. The chain carries TRBV20-1 and TRBJ2-5; D not resolved. Germline V lookup: CDR1 DFQATT, CDR2 SNEGSKA (reference sequence). Trimming removed 5 bases at V and 1 base at J, with 8 bases between. This CDR3 comprises 12 residues. The DNA of the CDR3 is TGCAGTGCTTACACGGGCCAAGAGACCCAGTACTTC. This translates into CSAYTGQETQYF.

This chain joins TRBV29-1 and TRBJ2-7; TRBD1 matches 8 bases. The CDR3 runs 12 residues. Per germline, CDR1 SQVTM and CDR2 ANQGSEA. Germline trimming cut 7 bases from V and 6 bases from J; bases unmatched to any gene: 8. The CDR3 DNA reads TGCAGCGCCTGGACAGGGCCCTCCGAGCAGTACTTC. Residues: CSAWTGPSEQYF.

This clonotype showed up many times. The V gene is TRBV5-1, the J gene TRBJ2-4; maybe TRBD2 (6 bases). The V end lost 2 bases, the J end lost 5 bases, and 11 bases lay between the germline ends. CDR1 SGHRS and CDR2 YFSETQ come from the germline V gene. CDR3 length equals 14 residues. Here the CDR3 DNA reads TGCGCCAGCAGCTTTTCCGGGAGCGAAAACATTCAGTACTTC. Translating gives CASSFSGSENIQYF.

This clonotype showed up many times. The chain couples TRBV24-1 to TRBJ2-2; 9 bases fit TRBD1. Germline loops: CDR1 KGHDR, CDR2 SFDVKD. The CDR3 is 14 residues long. Unmatched junction bases numbered 7, after V lost 10 bases and J lost 5 bases. The CDR3 DNA sequence: TGTGCCACTTCCTTTGGGACAGGGACCGGGGAGCTGTTTTTT. This sequence encodes CATSFGTGTGELFF.

In this sample, this clonotype turned up a few times. V is TRBV11-2 and J is TRBJ2-5; TRBD2 aligns across 9 bases. Germline CDR1 is SGHAT and CDR2 is FQNNGV. V was pared by 5 bases and J by 4 bases, with 8 bases of the junction left unmatched. This CDR3 has 15 residues. The CDR3 region is CASSLGAGGPETQYF. The CDR3, as DNA: TGTGCCAGCAGCCTCGGGGCGGGAGGGCCAGAGACCCAGTACTTC.

This clonotype has a count of ten or more. This chain links TRBV21-1 with TRBJ2-7; TRBD1 is the table's D call, not checked against the DNA. TRBV21-1 is tagged as a pseudogene. The CDR3 length is 17 residues. The chain's CDR3 is CASSKEGAGRGSYEQYF. The CDR3 DNA reads as TGTGCCAGCAGCAAAGAGGGGGCGGGAAGAGGCTCCTACGAGCAGTACTTC.

This clonotype occurred many times. The rearrangement uses TRBV12-3 or TRBV12-4 and TRBJ1-6, with 7 bases matching TRBD1. This CDR3 contains 14 residues. J lost 12 bases, V lost 2 bases, and 7 bases had no gene match. The CDR3 DNA sequence: TGTGCCAGCAGTTTAAACAGGGGAACCTTACCCCTCCACTTT. Translating it yields CASSLNRGTLPLHF.

This clonotype has a count of ten or more. V and J are TRBV7-2 and TRBJ2-5; D is unclear. The CDR3 length is 13 residues. Germline CDR1 is SGHTA and CDR2 is FQGNSA. Trimming removed 1 base at V and 4 bases at J, with 7 bases between. Here the CDR3 reads CASSLGLVETQYF. CDR3 bases: TGTGCCAGCAGCTTAGGCCTAGTAGAGACCCAGTACTTC.

This clonotype was observed many times. V is TRBV5-6 and J is TRBJ2-7, with a weak D call TRBD1 (5 bases). The CDR3 totals 13 residues. The V end lost 4 bases, the J end lost 3 bases, and 11 bases lay between the germline ends. CDR1 is SGHDT and CDR2 is YYEEEE in the germline V gene. This CDR3 reads CASSMQGLYEQYF. In DNA, the CDR3 is TGTGCCAGCAGCATGCAGGGTCTCTACGAGCAGTACTTC.

This clonotype was detected many times. This chain links TRBV28 with TRBJ1-1, with a weak D call TRBD1 (6 bases). This CDR3 is built from 14 residues. V lost 2 bases to trimming and J lost 3 bases, with 10 bases between them. Germline V gene sequence: CDR1 MDHEN, CDR2 SYDVKM. The CDR3 spells CASSLAGADTEAFF. The CDR3 DNA follows: TGTGCCAGCAGTTTAGCAGGGGCGGACACTGAAGCTTTCTTT.